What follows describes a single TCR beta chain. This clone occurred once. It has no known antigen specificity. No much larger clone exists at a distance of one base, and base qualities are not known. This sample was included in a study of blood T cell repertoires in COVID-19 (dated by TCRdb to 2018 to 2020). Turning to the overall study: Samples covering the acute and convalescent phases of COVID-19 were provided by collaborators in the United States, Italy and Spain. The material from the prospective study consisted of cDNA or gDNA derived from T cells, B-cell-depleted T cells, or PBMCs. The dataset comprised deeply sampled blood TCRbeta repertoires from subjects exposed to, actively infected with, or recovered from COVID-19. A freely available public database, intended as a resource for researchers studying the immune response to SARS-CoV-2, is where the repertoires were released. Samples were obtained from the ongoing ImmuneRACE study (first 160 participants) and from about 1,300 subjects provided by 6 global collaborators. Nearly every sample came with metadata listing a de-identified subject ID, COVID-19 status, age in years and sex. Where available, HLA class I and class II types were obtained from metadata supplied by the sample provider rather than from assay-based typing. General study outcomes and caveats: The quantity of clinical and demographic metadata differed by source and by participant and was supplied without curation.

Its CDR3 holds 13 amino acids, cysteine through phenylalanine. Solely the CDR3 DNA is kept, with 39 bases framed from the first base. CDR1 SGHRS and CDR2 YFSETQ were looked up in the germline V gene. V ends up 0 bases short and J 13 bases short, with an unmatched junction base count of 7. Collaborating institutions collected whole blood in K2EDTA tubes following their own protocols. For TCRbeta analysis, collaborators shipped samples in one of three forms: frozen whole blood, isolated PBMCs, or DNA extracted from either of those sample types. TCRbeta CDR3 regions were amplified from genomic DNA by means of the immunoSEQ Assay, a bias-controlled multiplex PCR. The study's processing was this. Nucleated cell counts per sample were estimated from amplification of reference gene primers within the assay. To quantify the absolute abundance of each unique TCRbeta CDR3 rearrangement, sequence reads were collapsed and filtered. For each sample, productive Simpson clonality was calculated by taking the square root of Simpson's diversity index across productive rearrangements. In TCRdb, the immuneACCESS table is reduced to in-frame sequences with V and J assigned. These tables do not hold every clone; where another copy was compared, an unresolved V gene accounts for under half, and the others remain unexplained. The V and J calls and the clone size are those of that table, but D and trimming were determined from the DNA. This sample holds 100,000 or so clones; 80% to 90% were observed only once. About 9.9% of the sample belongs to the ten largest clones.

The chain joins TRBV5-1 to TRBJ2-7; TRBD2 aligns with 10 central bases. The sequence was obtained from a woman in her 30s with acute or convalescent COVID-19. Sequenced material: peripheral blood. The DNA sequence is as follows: TGCGCCAGCAGCTTGGATCTAGCGGGGGAAGGATACTTC. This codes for CASSLDLAGEGYF.